The sequence of this TCR beta chain was determined in a study of blood T cell repertoires in COVID-19. Germline-derived CDR1 and CDR2 are LGHDT and YNNKEL (reference sequence). The CDR3 spans 17 residues. Trimming removed 2 bases from V and 4 bases from J; junction bases left unmatched: 11. The data were produced by immunoSEQ multiplex PCR, yet TCRdb's version contains in-frame clones alone and is incomplete. Of 100,000 to 150,000 clones listed, around 63% are singletons. This sequence joins TRBV3-1 (or the pseudogene TRBV3-2) and TRBJ2-1; TRBD2 matches 7 bases. Material: peripheral blood. The sequence derives from a woman in her seventies with acute or convalescent COVID-19. The CDR3 sequence is CASSQTAAGAGYNEQFF. As DNA, the CDR3 is TGTGCCAGCAGCCAAACTGCGGCGGGAGCAGGGTACAATGAGCAGTTCTTC.